The present entry profiles one T cell receptor beta chain with its context. The data belong to a study of blood T cell repertoires in COVID-19. V was clipped by 5 bases and J by 3 bases; unmatched bases: 7. Looked up from germline, CDR1 is SGHVS and CDR2 is FQNEAQ. CDR3 length equals 15 residues. Measured with immunoSEQ multiplex PCR; TCRdb has only the in-frame clones, and not every one. The sample shows roughly 280,000 clones, about 89% of them seen only once. This chain uses TRBV7-8 with TRBJ2-5; 9 bases fit TRBD1. The sample was peripheral blood. This clonotype was sampled from a middle-aged man with active or convalescent COVID-19. The CDR3 DNA follows: TGTGCCAGCAGCACCTATGGGACAGGGAAAGAGACCCAGTACTTC. Residues: CASSTYGTGKETQYF.